The entry that follows covers one T cell receptor (beta chain) sequence. The sample belongs to a study of cytotoxic CD8 clonotypes in ibrutinib-treated CLL. Germline CDR1 and CDR2: MNHEY and SVGAGI. The CDR3 extends over 15 amino acids. The junction had 7 bases not matched to a gene; V was cut back by 5 bases and J by 3 bases. TCRdb's copy holds only in-frame clones and misses some; the assay was immunoSEQ multiplex PCR. The table records tens of thousands of clones, about two thirds of them present only once. This TCR was sampled from a human donor with chronic lymphocytic leukemia. This chain connects TRBV6-5 to TRBJ2-7; 10 positions agree with TRBD1. The sample consisted of PBMCs, taken after 12 months of ibrutinib treatment. CDR3 sequence (DNA): TGTGCCAGCAGTGTCCCGGGGACAGGGGACTACGAGCAGTACTTC. Residues: CASSVPGTGDYEQYF.